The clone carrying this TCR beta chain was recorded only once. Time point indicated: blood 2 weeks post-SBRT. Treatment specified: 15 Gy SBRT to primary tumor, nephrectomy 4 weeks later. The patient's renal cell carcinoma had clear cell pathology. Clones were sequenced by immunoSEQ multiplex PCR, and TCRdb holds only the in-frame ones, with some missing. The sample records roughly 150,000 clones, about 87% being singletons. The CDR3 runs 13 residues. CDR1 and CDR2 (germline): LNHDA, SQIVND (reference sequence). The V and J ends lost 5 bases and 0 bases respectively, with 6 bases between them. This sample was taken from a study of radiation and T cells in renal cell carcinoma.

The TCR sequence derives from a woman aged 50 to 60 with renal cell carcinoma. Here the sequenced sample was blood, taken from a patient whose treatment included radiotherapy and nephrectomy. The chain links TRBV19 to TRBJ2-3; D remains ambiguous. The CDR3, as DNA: TGTGCCAGTAGTTATACTAGCACAGATACGCAGTATTTT. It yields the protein CASSYTSTDTQYF.